Sequencing of this T cell receptor (beta chain) was carried out in a study of T-cell reconstitution after alpha-beta-depleted transplantation in children. A few counts support this clonotype. Preparation of the TCRbeta library used unique molecular identifiers. One entry per CDR3 protein results from TCRdb running MiXCR on the PCR reads. The sample has about 610,000 distinct CDR3 sequences, roughly a tenth seen once; the top ten hold 4%. This sample comprised PBMCs from the stem cell graft donor, obtained from the stem cell graft. The sequence was obtained from a human donor who donated a stem cell graft to a child with acute myeloid leukemia.

CDR3 sequence: CSACPAPGADTQYF. CDR3 DNA: TGCAGTGCTTGCCCTGCCCCGGGAGCAGATACGCAGTATTTT. V is TRBV20-1 and J is TRBJ2-3; D is possibly TRBD2 (6 bases). The ends were cut back, 5 bases at V and 4 bases at J, with 16 bases in the middle. The germline V gene encodes CDR1 DFQATT and CDR2 SNEGSKA (reference sequence). The CDR3 totals 14 residues.